These T cell receptor beta chains were read from a single sample in a study of cytomegalovirus exposure and HLA in healthy donors. Using immunoSEQ multiplex PCR, the repertoire was profiled, and TCRdb retains in-frame clones only, with some absent. The sample has about 160,000 clones; about four fifths are singletons. What was sequenced was PBMCs. All receptors derive from a middle-aged man in good health and CMV-seropositive. CDR3s include the opening cysteine and the closing phenylalanine or tryptophan. A D gene is named only where the DNA matches it firmly. Some rows mark clone size as missing; the rest say once, few, many or name a class of expanded clone.

D: TRBD1; J: TRBJ1-1; V: TRBV28; size: NA; CDR3: CASSFRTGRTNTEAFF; DNA: TGTGCCAGCAGTTTTCGGACAGGTCGGACGAACACTGAAGCTTTCTTT
D: TRBD1; J: TRBJ2-2; V: TRBV2; size: few; CDR3: CASNTGGGGELFF; DNA: TGTGCCAGCAATACAGGGGGCGGCGGGGAGCTGTTTTTT
D: TRBD2; J: TRBJ2-2; V: TRBV19; size: few; CDR3: CASTPPIAGWGTGELFF; DNA: TGTGCCAGTACCCCGCCAATAGCGGGATGGGGGACCGGGGAGCTGTTTTTT
D: TRBD1; J: TRBJ2-7; V: TRBV7-2; size: NA; CDR3: CASSPWDRARYEQYF; DNA: TGTGCCAGCAGCCCCTGGGACAGGGCCCGGTACGAGCAGTACTTC
D: NA; J: TRBJ2-7; V: TRBV5-1; size: NA; CDR3: CDSSLGAGLEQYF; DNA: TGCGACAGCAGCTTGGGGGCAGGGCTCGAGCAGTACTTC
D: NA; J: TRBJ2-3; V: TRBV5-6; size: NA; CDR3: CASRQTGASTDTQYF; DNA: TGTGCCAGCAGGCAGACAGGAGCTAGCACAGATACGCAGTATTTT
D: TRBD1; J: TRBJ1-3; V: TRBV5-1; size: NA; CDR3: CASSTGQGIGNTIYF; DNA: TGCGCCAGCAGCACCGGACAGGGGATCGGAAACACCATATATTTT
D: NA; J: TRBJ1-2; V: TRBV10-3; size: NA; CDR3: CAISQGWPNYGYTF; DNA: TGTGCCATCAGCCAGGGTTGGCCTAACTATGGCTACACCTTC
D: NA; J: TRBJ1-6; V: TRBV19; size: few; CDR3: CASSLRTRGWDSPLHF; DNA: TGTGCCAGTAGTCTACGCACGCGAGGGTGGGATTCACCCCTCCACTTT
D: TRBD1; J: TRBJ1-6; V: TRBV19; size: NA; CDR3: CASLDGTGGSPLHF; DNA: TGTGCCAGTCTCGACGGGACAGGGGGTTCACCCCTCCACTTT
D: TRBD1; J: TRBJ2-7; V: TRBV18; size: NA; CDR3: CASSETGFTSDEQYF; DNA: TGTGCCAGCTCAGAGACAGGGTTTACGTCCGACGAGCAGTACTTC
D: NA; J: TRBJ2-7; V: TRBV11-3; size: NA; CDR3: CASSSVRGSEQYF; DNA: TGTGCCAGCAGCTCCGTGAGAGGGAGCGAGCAGTACTTC
D: NA; J: TRBJ2-1; V: TRBV11-1; size: NA; CDR3: CASSLVGSLSYNEQFF; DNA: TGTGCCAGCAGCTTAGTCGGGAGCCTCTCCTACAATGAGCAGTTCTTC
D: TRBD2; J: TRBJ2-5; V: TRBV29-1; size: NA; CDR3: CSVVGSGRGGETQYF; DNA: TGCAGCGTTGTTGGTAGCGGGCGTGGGGGGGAGACCCAGTACTTC
D: TRBD2; J: TRBJ2-7; V: TRBV14; size: NA; CDR3: CASSLSGSHLEQYF; DNA: TGTGCCAGCAGCCTTAGCGGGAGCCACCTAGAGCAGTACTTC
D: NA; J: TRBJ2-7; V: TRBV6-5; size: few; CDR3: CASRSRLGGRNEQYF; DNA: TGTGCCAGCAGATCCCGTTTGGGGGGGCGGAACGAGCAGTACTTC
D: TRBD2; J: TRBJ2-1; V: TRBV5-1; size: once; CDR3: CASSFRLAGGHEQFF; DNA: TGCGCCAGCAGCTTTCGACTAGCGGGAGGCCATGAGCAGTTCTTC
D: TRBD1; J: TRBJ1-2; V: TRBV18; size: few; CDR3: CASSPLSGQGVYGYTF; DNA: TGTGCCAGCTCACCACTTTCAGGACAGGGTGTCTATGGCTACACCTTC
D: TRBD1; J: TRBJ2-2; V: TRBV18; size: NA; CDR3: CASSPTSTGFTGELFF; DNA: TGTGCCAGCTCACCGACCTCGACAGGGTTCACCGGGGAGCTGTTTTTT
D: TRBD2; J: TRBJ2-3; V: TRBV9; size: NA; CDR3: CASSVTSGGTDTQYF; DNA: TGTGCCAGCAGCGTGACTAGCGGGGGCACAGATACGCAGTATTTT
D: NA; J: TRBJ1-1; V: TRBV6-6; size: few; CDR3: CASSTTTVLNTEAFF; DNA: TGTGCCAGCAGCACAACGACAGTCTTGAACACTGAAGCTTTCTTT
D: TRBD1; J: TRBJ1-1; V: TRBV4-3; size: NA; CDR3: CASSQSTGVTEAFF; DNA: TGCGCCAGCAGCCAATCGACAGGGGTCACTGAAGCTTTCTTT
D: TRBD1; J: TRBJ2-7; V: TRBV28; size: NA; CDR3: CASSSGQGTYEQYF; DNA: TGTGCCAGCAGTTCGGGACAGGGAACCTACGAGCAGTACTTC
D: NA; J: TRBJ2-2; V: TRBV5-1; size: NA; CDR3: CASTLGEGSSGELFF; DNA: TGCGCCAGCACCCTGGGCGAGGGATCCTCCGGGGAGCTGTTTTTT
D: NA; J: TRBJ1-1; V: TRBV7-3; size: NA; CDR3: CASSSTGGWNTEAFF; DNA: TGTGCCAGCAGCTCGACAGGCGGATGGAACACTGAAGCTTTCTTT
D: TRBD1; J: TRBJ2-1; V: TRBV28; size: NA; CDR3: CASSQQGNEQFF; DNA: TGTGCCAGCAGTCAACAGGGGAATGAGCAGTTCTTC
D: NA; J: TRBJ2-1; V: TRBV18; size: NA; CDR3: CASSPGQPYNEQFF; DNA: TGTGCCAGCTCACCGGGACAACCCTACAATGAGCAGTTCTTC
D: TRBD2; J: TRBJ2-7; V: TRBV28; size: once; CDR3: CASSLSGGRHEQYF; DNA: TGTGCCAGCAGTTTGTCGGGGGGTAGGCACGAGCAGTACTTC
D: TRBD1; J: TRBJ2-7; V: TRBV6-5; size: NA; CDR3: CASTPGQRPYEQYF; DNA: TGTGCCAGCACTCCGGGACAGAGACCCTACGAGCAGTACTTC
D: TRBD1; J: TRBJ2-1; V: TRBV6-1; size: NA; CDR3: CASDRGWLEQFF; DNA: TGTGCCAGTGACAGGGGCTGGCTCGAGCAGTTCTTC
D: NA; J: TRBJ1-3; V: TRBV13; size: once; CDR3: CASSLGRYPGAGNTIYF; DNA: TGTGCCAGCAGCTTGGGGAGATATCCTGGCGCTGGAAACACCATATATTTT
D: TRBD2; J: TRBJ2-3; V: TRBV29-1; size: NA; CDR3: CSALSGRTDTQYF; DNA: TGCAGCGCGCTGAGCGGGAGAACAGATACGCAGTATTTT
D: NA; J: TRBJ1-1; V: TRBV6-5; size: NA; CDR3: CASSPGRNTEAFF; DNA: TGTGCCAGCAGCCCCGGGAGGAACACTGAAGCTTTCTTT
D: TRBD1; J: TRBJ2-3; V: TRBV29-1; size: NA; CDR3: CSVEPTGGGTDTQYF; DNA: TGCAGCGTTGAACCTACAGGGGGCGGAACAGATACGCAGTATTTT
D: NA; J: TRBJ2-5; V: TRBV7-2; size: NA; CDR3: CASSLALAGPGETQYF; DNA: TGTGCCAGCAGCTTAGCTCTGGCGGGGCCGGGGGAGACCCAGTACTTC
D: TRBD2; J: TRBJ2-3; V: TRBV7-3; size: NA; CDR3: CASSPLLGLGTDTQYF; DNA: TGTGCCAGCAGCCCACTCCTGGGACTAGGAACAGATACGCAGTATTTT
D: NA; J: TRBJ2-7; V: TRBV4-3; size: NA; CDR3: CASSPTGQGTYEQYF; DNA: TGCGCCAGCAGCCCCACTGGTCAGGGAACATACGAGCAGTACTTC
D: NA; J: TRBJ2-7; V: TRBV19; size: few; CDR3: CASSITGMKEQYF; DNA: TGTGCCAGTAGTATAACAGGGATGAAGGAGCAGTACTTC
D: NA; J: TRBJ1-2; V: TRBV19; size: NA; CDR3: CASSNQGDGYTF; DNA: TGTGCCAGTAGTAACCAAGGGGATGGCTACACCTTC
D: NA; J: TRBJ2-1; V: TRBV9; size: NA; CDR3: CASSSQGNNEQFF; DNA: TGTGCCAGCAGCTCTCAGGGAAACAATGAGCAGTTCTTC
D: NA; J: TRBJ1-3; V: TRBV10-3; size: NA; CDR3: CAISDPGLGGNTIYF; DNA: TGTGCCATCAGTGATCCAGGGTTGGGTGGAAACACCATATATTTT
D: TRBD2; J: TRBJ2-7; V: TRBV7-6; size: once; CDR3: CASSVLAGGGSEQYF; DNA: TGTGCCAGCAGCGTCCTAGCGGGAGGGGGATCCGAGCAGTACTTC
D: TRBD2; J: TRBJ2-1; V: TRBV11-1; size: NA; CDR3: CASRPPGLAGYNEQFF; DNA: TGTGCCAGCAGGCCGCCGGGACTAGCGGGGTACAATGAGCAGTTCTTC
D: NA; J: TRBJ1-2; V: TRBV6-6; size: NA; CDR3: CASSYSARGDGYTF; DNA: TGTGCCAGCAGTTACTCGGCCAGGGGTGATGGCTACACCTTC
D: NA; J: TRBJ2-4; V: TRBV4-2; size: NA; CDR3: CASSQDSLAKNIQYF; DNA: TGTGCCAGCAGCCAAGACAGTTTAGCCAAAAACATTCAGTACTTC
D: TRBD1; J: TRBJ2-4; V: TRBV5-6; size: NA; CDR3: CASRDWGQEVAIQYF; DNA: TGTGCCAGCAGAGACTGGGGACAGGAGGTCGCCATTCAGTACTTC
D: NA; J: TRBJ2-5; V: TRBV12-2; size: NA; CDR3: CASRPQFPDTLKETQYF; DNA: TGTGCAAGTCGCCCCCAGTTTCCGGACACCCTAAAAGAGACCCAGTACTTC
D: NA; J: TRBJ1-3; V: TRBV7-9; size: NA; CDR3: CASSLFAWTAGPSGNTIYF; DNA: TGTGCCAGCAGCTTATTCGCCTGGACAGCCGGTCCCTCTGGAAACACCATATATTTT
D: NA; J: TRBJ1-1; V: TRBV28; size: NA; CDR3: CASSFQGSWDEAFF; DNA: TGTGCCAGCAGTTTTCAGGGGAGCTGGGATGAAGCTTTCTTT
D: TRBD2; J: TRBJ2-3; V: TRBV5-4; size: NA; CDR3: CASSLGASGSTDTQYF; DNA: TGTGCCAGCAGCTTGGGGGCTAGCGGGAGCACAGATACGCAGTATTTT
D: NA; J: TRBJ2-7; V: TRBV27; size: few; CDR3: CASSLDSSYEQYF; DNA: TGTGCCAGCAGTTTGGACAGCTCCTACGAGCAGTACTTC
D: NA; J: TRBJ1-3; V: TRBV28; size: NA; CDR3: CASTRPGGVIGNTIYF; DNA: TGTGCCAGCACGCGACCGGGGGGGGTAATAGGAAACACCATATATTTT
D: NA; J: TRBJ1-1; V: TRBV20-1; size: few; CDR3: CSARVRTEAFF; DNA: TGCAGTGCTAGAGTCCGCACTGAAGCTTTCTTT